This T cell receptor beta chain was retrieved from a study of T cell clones after liver transplantation (dated by TCRdb to between 2018 and 2021). Some background on the complete study: ITN030ST, the source of the samples, was a randomized trial that attempted immunosuppression withdrawal within 2 years of liver transplantation. Donor-reactive T cell clones were identified by TCRbeta sequencing following a pre-transplant mixed lymphocyte reaction and were subsequently tracked in post-transplant blood. As an antigen-independent comparator for the donor-reactive sequences, third party-reactive TCRbeta sequences from pre-transplant MLRs were identified as well. Three of the eight recipients were HCV-positive; the others were transplanted for non-autoimmune, non-viral indications. No induction therapy was given to the subjects, and standard immunosuppression was administered until randomization at 12-24 months post-transplant. Tolerance meant complete immunosuppression withdrawal for at least one year without liver enzymes rising beyond twice the upper limit of normal. Blood samples were collected pre-transplant, then pre-randomization ahead of withdrawal, and finally post-randomization once withdrawal had either been completed or failed. A cohort of 8 liver transplant recipients was studied, of whom 3 were classified as tolerant and 5 as non-tolerant.

The junction shows trimming of 3 bases on V and 3 bases on J, plus 11 bases between the germline ends. Based on the germline V gene, the CDR1 and CDR2 sequences are ENHRY and SYGVKD. Including cysteine and phenylalanine, the CDR3 has 14 amino acids. The CDR3 DNA has 42 bases and is translated from base 1. The sample's time point label, in plain terms: pre-transplant. Thawed unstimulated PBMCs were stained for CD3, CD4 and CD8 and FACS-sorted into CD3+CD4+ and CD3+CD8+ populations. Each of the 8 studied subjects was randomized to immunosuppression withdrawal. The Qiagen DNeasy Blood and Tissue Kit was used for isolation of genomic DNA. On the study overall, not on this receptor specifically: The conclusions were preliminary, being limited by small, heterogeneous patient numbers and by non-standardized post-transplant time points. Donor-reactive sequences declined more than third party-reactive ones, suggesting partial antigen-specific deletion unrelated to withdrawal success. In most of the 8 subjects, regardless of tolerance or HCV status, circulating donor-reactive CD4 TCRbeta sequences dropped significantly post-transplant. Low numbers of available donor cells limited the measurable donor-reactive repertoire in a couple of subjects. When repertoire turnover was accounted for, significantly reduced detection of donor-reactive sequences was found in 7 of 8 subjects for CD4 and in 8 of 8 subjects for CD8. Because allograft tissue specimens were not available, migration of donor-reactive T cells into the graft, rather than deletion, may have occurred.

As regards this clone: Its antigen has not been determined. Within one base of it there is no much larger clone, and no base qualities were kept.

Frozen genomic DNA underwent high-throughput TCRbeta CDR3 sequencing by immunoSEQ, including PCR amplification, mapping, bias correction and internal controls. On the authors' methods: Only productive rearrangements were retained, with each unique TCRbeta sequence defined by its CDR3 nucleotide sequence together with its V and J gene. For a sequence to be called donor-reactive, it needed a frequency of at least 0.01% and at least 5-fold expansion in CFSE-low cells compared with unstimulated pre-transplant cells. Minimum frequency thresholds were set for each subject on the basis of the unstimulated sample with the lowest template count, so that a detection power of at least 90% was ensured. Repertoire turnover was measured by Jensen-Shannon divergence between the top 1000 TCRbeta sequences post- and pre-transplant. Two-sided Fisher's exact tests were used to test for changes in how often donor-reactive sequences were detected. TCRdb re-hosts the immuneACCESS table, in-frame sequences only. Its copies lack some clones; in the studies checked, an unresolved V gene accounts for under half of them, and the cause for the rest is not known. V and J calls plus clone size are reproduced from that table; the DNA served to infer D and trimming. In this sample the table shows more than 7,500 clones, 60% to 80% of which occur a single time. Around 18% of the sample rests with the top ten.

The rearranged segments are TRBV10-3 and TRBJ1-1; the D gene is perhaps TRBD1, from 5 matching bases. The source material was CD8+ T cells from blood, sampled before liver transplant. The sequence was collected from a human donor who received a liver transplant. The nucleotide sequence reads TGTGCCATCAGTGAACCAGTAGGGGACACTGAAGCTTTCTTT. Its amino acids are CAISEPVGDTEAFF.